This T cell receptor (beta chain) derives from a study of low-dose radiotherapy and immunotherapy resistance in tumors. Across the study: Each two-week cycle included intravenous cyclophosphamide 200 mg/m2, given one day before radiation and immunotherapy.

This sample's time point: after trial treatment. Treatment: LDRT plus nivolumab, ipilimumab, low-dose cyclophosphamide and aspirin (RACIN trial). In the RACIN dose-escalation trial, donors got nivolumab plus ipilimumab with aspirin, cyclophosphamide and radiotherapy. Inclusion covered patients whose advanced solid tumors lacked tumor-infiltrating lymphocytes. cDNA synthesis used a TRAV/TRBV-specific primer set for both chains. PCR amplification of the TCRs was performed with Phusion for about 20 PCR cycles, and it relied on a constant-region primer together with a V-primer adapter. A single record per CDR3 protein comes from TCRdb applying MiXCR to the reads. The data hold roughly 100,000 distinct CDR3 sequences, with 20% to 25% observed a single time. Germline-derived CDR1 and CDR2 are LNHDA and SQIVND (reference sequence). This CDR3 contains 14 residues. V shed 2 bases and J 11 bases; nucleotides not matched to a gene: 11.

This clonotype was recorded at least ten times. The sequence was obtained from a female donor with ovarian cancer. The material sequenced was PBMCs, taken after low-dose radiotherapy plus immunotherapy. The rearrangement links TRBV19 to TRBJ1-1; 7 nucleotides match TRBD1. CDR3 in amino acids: CASSIPGQASLAFF. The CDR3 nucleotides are TGTGCCAGTAGTATACCCGGACAGGCCTCCCTGGCTTTCTTT.